The present T cell receptor beta chain was sequenced within a study of PD-1 blockade in classical Hodgkin lymphoma. Sequencing used immunoSEQ multiplex PCR; TCRdb keeps in-frame clones, though not all of them. The sample carries under 100,000 clones, over 80% recorded once. Study-level findings and limits: With CD4+ cells, TCR diversity rose significantly by C4D1, but not with CD8+ cells. Patients starting nivolumab under 1 year after ASCT were excluded. Newly diagnosed patients were said to have less baseline TCR diversity than healthy donors did. Possibly reflecting disease activity or prior therapy, repertoire differences have causes that remain undefined.

Relapses following autologous stem cell transplantation were seen in all patients, with brentuximab vedotin exposure varying. Points on this clone: Its matching antigen is unknown.

The CDR3 has 15 residues. V lost 5 bases and J lost 5, with 18 bases in between. CDR1 is SEHNR, CDR2 FQNEAQ, per germline (reference sequence). Sample: peripheral blood mononuclear cells (PBMCs), taken at baseline. The TCR sequence derives from a human donor with classical Hodgkin lymphoma. The chain uses TRBV7-9 and TRBJ1-1; a weak D match, TRBD1 (5 bases). DNA of the CDR3: TGTGCCAGCAGCGAAGCCGCTGGGGCCGGGACTGAAGCTTTCTTT. Translated, it gives CASSEAAGAGTEAFF. The whole variable domain, remainder taken from reference TRBV7-9 and TRBJ1-1, is DTGVSQNPRHKITKRGQNVTFRCDPISEHNRLYWYRQTLGQGPEFLTYFQNEAQLEKSRLLSDRFSAERPKGSFSTLEIQRTEQGDSAMYLCASSEAAGAGTEAFFGQGTRLTVV.